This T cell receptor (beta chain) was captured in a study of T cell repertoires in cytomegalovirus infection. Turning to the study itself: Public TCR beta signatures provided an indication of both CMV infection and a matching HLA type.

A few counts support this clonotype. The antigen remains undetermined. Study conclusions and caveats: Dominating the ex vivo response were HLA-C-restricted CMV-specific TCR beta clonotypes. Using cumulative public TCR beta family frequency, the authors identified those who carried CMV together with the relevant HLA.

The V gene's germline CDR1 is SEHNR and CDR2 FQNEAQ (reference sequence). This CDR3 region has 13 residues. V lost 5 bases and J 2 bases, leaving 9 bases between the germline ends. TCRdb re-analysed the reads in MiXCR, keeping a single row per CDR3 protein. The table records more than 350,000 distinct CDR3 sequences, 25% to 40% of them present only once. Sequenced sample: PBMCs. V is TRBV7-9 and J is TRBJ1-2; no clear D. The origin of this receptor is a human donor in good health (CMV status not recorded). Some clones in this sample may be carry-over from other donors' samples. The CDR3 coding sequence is TGTGCCAGCAGCCTTCTGGGCAACTATGGCTACACCTTC. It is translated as CASSLLGNYGYTF.